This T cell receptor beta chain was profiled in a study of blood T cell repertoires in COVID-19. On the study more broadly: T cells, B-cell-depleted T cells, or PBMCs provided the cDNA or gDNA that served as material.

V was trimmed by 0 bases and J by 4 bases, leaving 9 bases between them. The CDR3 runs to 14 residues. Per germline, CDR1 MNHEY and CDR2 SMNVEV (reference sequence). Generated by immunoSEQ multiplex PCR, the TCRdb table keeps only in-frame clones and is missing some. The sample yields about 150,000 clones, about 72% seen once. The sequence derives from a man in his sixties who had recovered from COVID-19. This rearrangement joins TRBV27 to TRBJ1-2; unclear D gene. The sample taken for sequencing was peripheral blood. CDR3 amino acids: CASSLSRSLYGYTF. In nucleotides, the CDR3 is TGTGCCAGCAGTTTATCGAGATCCCTCTATGGCTACACCTTC.